These 23 T cell receptor beta chains were sequenced from one sample in a study of T-cell reconstitution after alpha-beta-depleted transplantation in children. Unique molecular identifiers were built into the TCRbeta library. TCRdb re-called the PCR reads with MiXCR, one entry per CDR3 protein. The sample has around 370,000 distinct CDR3 sequences, roughly 16% seen once. Here the sequenced sample was PBMCs, mostly from graft donor cells, taken 360 days after TCRalphabeta/CD19-depleted stem cell transplant. These TCRs come from a male patient under 10 years old who had a stem cell transplant for acute lymphoblastic leukemia, so the T cells may come from the graft donor.

This clonotype was observed a handful of times. The chain has TRBV25-1 and TRBJ2-3, with D hard to call. Germline V gene lookup returns CDR1 MGHDK and CDR2 SYGVNS. The CDR3 totals 15 residues. V was trimmed by 6 bases and J by 2 bases, leaving 15 bases between them. This chain's CDR3 is CASSGPRTATDTQYF. The CDR3 DNA reads as TGTGCCAGCAGCGGACCTCGGACGGCCACAGATACGCAGTATTTT.

The sample holds a few counts of this clonotype. This chain connects TRBV6-1 to TRBJ2-7; D is undetermined. Germline V CDR1 and CDR2: MNHNS, SASEGT. The CDR3 contains 14 residues. V dropped 5 bases and J dropped 0 bases, with 11 bases sitting between them. CDR3: CASSLGGPSYEQYF. CDR3 sequence (DNA): TGTGCCAGCAGTCTAGGCGGCCCCTCCTACGAGCAGTACTTC.

A few counts support this clonotype. The V call is TRBV29-1, the J call TRBJ2-6, with D perhaps TRBD1 or TRBD2 (5 bases each). V was cut by 4 bases and J by 0 bases, with 10 bases left in between. The CDR3 is 15 residues long. The germline V gene encodes CDR1 SQVTM and CDR2 ANQGSEA. Written as DNA, the CDR3 is TGCAGCGTTGGGGACGTACTCTCTGGGGCCAACGTCCTGACTTTC. Translated: CSVGDVLSGANVLTF.

The table lists this clonotype with many counts. This chain connects TRBV20-1 to TRBJ2-7; D possibly matches TRBD1 or TRBD2 (5 bases each). CDR1 DFQATT and CDR2 SNEGSKA come from the germline V gene (reference sequence). The germline V and J ends were trimmed by 1 base and 4 bases, with 14 bases remaining between them. The CDR3 spans 14 residues. The CDR3 here is CSARANEGFYEQYF. CDR3 sequence (DNA): TGCAGTGCTAGAGCGAACGAGGGGTTTTACGAGCAGTACTTC.

The rearrangement uses TRBV12-3 or TRBV12-4 and TRBJ2-1, with TRBD2 identical over 13 bases. The CDR3 runs 15 residues. V lost 6 bases and J lost 10; bases outside the gene matches: 9. The CDR3 DNA reads as TGTGCCAGCAGCCGGACTAGCGGGAGCGGCAGAGAGCAGTTCTTC. It encodes CASSRTSGSGREQFF.

This clonotype was seen a handful of times. The genes are TRBV6-2 or TRBV6-3 and TRBJ2-2; no firm D call. The CDR3 length is 16 residues. The germline CDR1 and CDR2 sequences are MNHEY and SVGEGT. With 1 base removed from V and 1 base from J, the gap between germline ends came to 10 bases. CDR3 residues: CASSYYSLGNTGELFF. The CDR3 DNA follows: TGTGCCAGCAGTTACTACTCCCTTGGGAACACCGGGGAGCTGTTTTTT.

This clonotype was seen a handful of times. CDR3 sequence: CASSQDAGTAYQPQHF. CDR3 DNA sequence: TGTGCCAGCAGCCAAGACGCCGGGACAGCGTATCAGCCCCAGCATTTT. The V call is TRBV4-2, the J call TRBJ1-5; 7 positions match TRBD1. The germline gives CDR1 LGHNA, CDR2 YNFKEQ. The ends lost 0 bases at V and 5 bases at J; junction bases unmatched: 7. The CDR3 length is 16 residues.

The V call is TRBV5-1, the J call TRBJ2-2, with 10 bases fitting TRBD1. CDR1 and CDR2 from the germline V gene are SGHRS and YFSETQ. The V gene end was trimmed by 4 bases and the J gene end by 6 bases; junction bases not matched to a gene: 15. This CDR3 spans 18 amino acids. This CDR3 is CASSRLAGTGASAGELFF. The CDR3, as DNA: TGCGCCAGCAGCCGTTTGGCCGGGACAGGGGCCTCCGCCGGGGAGCTGTTTTTT.

The rearrangement links TRBV20-1 to TRBJ1-1; unclear D gene. Germline values: CDR1 DFQATT, CDR2 SNEGSKA (reference sequence). The V end lost 0 bases, the J end lost 1 base, and 6 bases lay between the germline ends. The CDR3 length is 13 residues. CDR3 DNA sequence: TGCAGTGCTAGAGAGTGGGGGAACACTGAAGCTTTCTTT. This codes for CSAREWGNTEAFF.

This clonotype has only a few counts. The chain joins TRBV7-8 to TRBJ2-2; D unclear. Germline values: CDR1 SGHVS, CDR2 FQNEAQ. V lost 1 base, J lost 6 bases, and 15 bases lay in between. The CDR3 has 16 residues. CDR3 coding DNA: TGTGCCAGCAGCTTAGGTCCTGGGCATAGGGCCGGGGAGCTGTTTTTT. Translated: CASSLGPGHRAGELFF.

The rearrangement uses TRBV12-3 or TRBV12-4 and TRBJ2-1; TRBD2 agrees at 11 bases. The junction had 11 bases not matched to a gene; V was cut back by 1 base and J by 0 bases. The CDR3 extends over 20 amino acids. The CDR3, as DNA: TGTGCCAGCAGTTTAGACCCATCGGGACTAGCGGCCGTCTCCTACAATGAGCAGTTCTTC. It translates to CASSLDPSGLAAVSYNEQFF.

This clonotype has more than one count but fewer than ten. V and J are TRBV7-8 and TRBJ2-3; unclear D gene. The CDR3 consists of 17 residues. The V end was cut by 3 bases, the J end by 2 bases, with 18 bases between. CDR1 SGHVS and CDR2 FQNEAQ come from the germline V gene. The CDR3 nucleotides read TGTGCCAGCAGCTTCCAAGTCGCGGTAGGATTCACAGATACGCAGTATTTT. Translation: CASSFQVAVGFTDTQYF.

The CDR3 sequence: CASSQKVGPGGAFF. The CDR3 nucleotides read TGTGCCAGCAGCCAAAAGGTAGGGCCCGGGGGGGCTTTCTTT. The genes are TRBV3-1 and TRBJ1-1, with a weak D call TRBD1 (5 bases). CDR3 length equals 14 residues. From germline, CDR1 is LGHDT and CDR2 YNNKEL (reference sequence). The V end was cut by 2 bases, the J end by 11 bases, with 18 bases between.

This clonotype is a singleton in its sample. One base away lies a much larger clone, so this may be a sequencing read error. The chain recombines TRBV9 with TRBJ2-1; D assignment may be TRBD1 or TRBD2 (6 bases each). Germline lookup yields CDR1 SGDLS and CDR2 YYNGEE. The CDR3 has 16 amino acids. The CDR3 protein is CASSVGVGGSYDEQFF. The DNA for the CDR3 is TGTGCCAGCAGCGTAGGGGTCGGGGGCTCCTACGATGAGCAGTTCTTC.

V gene TRBV6-2 or TRBV6-3 combines with J gene TRBJ1-1; tentatively, D is TRBD1 (5 bases). V lost 11 bases to trimming and J lost 0 bases, with 13 bases between them. Germline loops: CDR1 MNHEY, CDR2 SVGEGT. This CDR3 has 13 residues. The CDR3, as DNA: TGTGCCGGGCAGAGGGACCTGAACACTGAAGCTTTCTTT. Translation: CAGQRDLNTEAFF.

The chain is built from TRBV3-1 and TRBJ2-1; 10 positions match TRBD2. This CDR3 is 15 amino acids long. The V gene's germline CDR1 is LGHDT and CDR2 YNNKEL (reference sequence). Trimming at V came to 4 bases and at J to 6 bases, leaving 6 bases not matched to a gene. The CDR3 reads CASSRLAGARNEQFF. In DNA form, the CDR3 reads TGTGCCAGCAGCCGTCTAGCGGGAGCCCGCAATGAGCAGTTCTTC.

This clonotype was found many times. The chain is built from TRBV20-1 and TRBJ2-3; 8 bases fit TRBD2. This CDR3 comprises 16 residues. V trimming: 3 bases; J trimming: 4 bases; junction bases outside the gene matches: 12. Germline V CDR1 and CDR2: DFQATT, SNEGSKA (reference sequence). The CDR3 region is CSARERRAGGSDTQYF. The CDR3 bases are TGCAGTGCTAGGGAACGAAGGGCGGGAGGCTCAGATACGCAGTATTTT.

This clonotype was detected only a few times. The chain has TRBV20-1 and TRBJ2-1, with 10 bases aligning to TRBD2. The trim removed 1 base at V and 0 bases at J, leaving 15 bases unmatched. Per germline, CDR1 DFQATT and CDR2 SNEGSKA (reference sequence). CDR3 length: 20 amino acids. CDR3 residues: CSARGPGFRTSGSSYNEQFF. The CDR3 DNA reads TGCAGTGCTAGAGGTCCAGGCTTTCGGACTAGCGGATCCTCCTACAATGAGCAGTTCTTC.

The V call is TRBV4-3, the J call TRBJ1-6, with 7 bases aligning to TRBD1. Germline trimming cut 2 bases from V and 7 bases from J; bases unmatched to any gene: 5. In germline, CDR1 is LGHNA, CDR2 YSLEER. The CDR3 is 15 amino acids. The CDR3 is CASSQIQGRNSPLHF. The CDR3 DNA sequence: TGCGCCAGCAGCCAAATACAGGGGAGGAATTCACCCCTCCACTTT.

The chain recombines TRBV7-2 with TRBJ2-5; D uncertain. The germline gives CDR1 SGHTA, CDR2 FQGNSA. The V and J ends lost 5 bases and 2 bases respectively, with 18 bases between them. This CDR3 has 16 residues. In DNA form, the CDR3 reads TGTGCCAGCAGCCCATCCCTTGGGGTATCGCAAGAGACCCAGTACTTC. Translating it yields CASSPSLGVSQETQYF.

Of note for this clonotype: The junction shows a germline mismatch at one end, possibly a read error. The chain employs TRBV5-1 and TRBJ2-3; D remains ambiguous. This CDR3 has 14 amino acids. CDR1 and CDR2 (germline): SGHRS, YFSETQ. This chain's CDR3 is CASGFEGRTDTQYF. CDR3 nucleotides: TGCGCCAGCGGCTTCGAAGGGCGCACAGATACGCAGTATTTT.

This clonotype was counted between two and nine times. The chain links TRBV7-2 to TRBJ1-6; TRBD1 agrees at 7 bases. V lost 2 bases to trimming and J lost 0 bases; unmatched junction nucleotides: 4. The V gene's germline CDR1 is SGHTA and CDR2 FQGNSA. This CDR3 contains 17 residues. The CDR3 loop reads CASSLSTGSSYNSPLHF. Written as DNA, the CDR3 is TGTGCCAGCAGCTTATCGACAGGGAGCTCCTATAATTCACCCCTCCACTTT.

Details on this clonotype: Just one base apart from a much larger clone, this may be a read error. The V gene is TRBV6-5, the J gene TRBJ2-3; 8 positions agree with TRBD1. Germline loops: CDR1 MNHEY, CDR2 SVGAGI. There are 15 residues in the CDR3. J lost 1 base, V lost 2 bases, and 2 bases had no gene match. The CDR3 loop is CASSYQGAGTDTQYF. The CDR3 coding sequence is TGTGCCAGCAGTTACCAGGGGGCAGGCACAGATACGCAGTATTTT.